These 8 T cell receptor beta chains were sequenced from one sample in a study of blood T cell repertoires in COVID-19. Here immunoSEQ multiplex PCR was the method, and the copy in TCRdb shows in-frame clones only, minus some. The table includes 120,000 or so clones, approximately 74% detected once. The sequencing sample was made of peripheral blood. Receptor source: a man aged 60 to 75 with acute or convalescent COVID-19.

This clone has only a few counts. The CDR3 reads CAISDAGSTEAFF. The CDR3, as DNA: TGTGCCATCAGTGACGCGGGGTCCACTGAAGCTTTCTTT. The V gene is TRBV10-3, the J gene TRBJ1-1; D is undetermined. The CDR3 extends over 13 amino acids. Germline V gives CDR1 ENHRY, CDR2 SYGVKD. V was shortened by 3 bases and J by 4 bases, with 9 bases between the two germline ends.

The count of this clone is one. The V and J genes are TRBV7-6 and TRBJ1-1; D ambiguous. Trimming removed 5 bases at V and 5 bases at J, with 12 bases between. Germline V gene sequence: CDR1 SGHVS, CDR2 FNYEAQ. The CDR3 has 13 residues. The CDR3 DNA reads TGTGCCAGCAGCCCCCAAGTGCGGACTGAAGCTTTCTTT. This codes for CASSPQVRTEAFF.

V is TRBV7-3 and J is TRBJ2-3, with 9 bases fitting TRBD2. The junction had 6 bases not matched to a gene; V was cut back by 8 bases and J by 0 bases. The CDR3 has 15 amino acids. Germline CDR1 is SGHTA and CDR2 is FQGTGA. CDR3 in DNA: TGTGCCAGCCAAGGCGGGGGGGCTAGCACAGATACGCAGTATTTT. Translating gives CASQGGGASTDTQYF.

V gene TRBV5-8 combines with J gene TRBJ1-4; D is perhaps TRBD1 (6 bases). The CDR3 spans 15 residues. Between the trimmed V and J ends, which lost 2 bases and 8 bases, there was a span of 16 bases. Germline loops: CDR1 SGHTS, CDR2 YDEGEE. The CDR3 spells CASSLRAGVGEKLFF. The CDR3 DNA reads as TGTGCCAGCAGCTTAAGGGCAGGGGTAGGCGAAAAACTGTTTTTT.

This CDR3 is CASTRGLNTEAFF. For the CDR3, the DNA is TGTGCCAGCACGCGGGGGTTGAACACTGAAGCTTTCTTT. The chain joins TRBV5-8 to TRBJ1-1; D possibly corresponds to TRBD1 (5 bases). Between the trimmed V and J ends, which lost 6 bases and 0 bases, there was a span of 9 bases. From germline, CDR1 is SGHTS and CDR2 YDEGEE. This CDR3 spans 13 amino acids.

The rearrangement joins TRBV10-3 to TRBJ2-1; 7 nucleotides agree with TRBD1. Trimming cost V 10 bases and J 9 bases; bases outside gene matches: 9. The CDR3 contains 12 residues. Germline V gene data show CDR1 as ENHRY and CDR2 as SYGVKD. For the CDR3, the DNA is TGTGCCAGTAGGGACAGCCTGGGTGAGCAGTTCTTC. This codes for CASRDSLGEQFF.

The chain joins TRBV25-1 to TRBJ1-2; D might be TRBD1 (6 bases). V was pared by 1 base and J by 3 bases, with 9 bases between. Germline CDR1 MGHDK, CDR2 SYGVNS. CDR3 length: 14 amino acids. For the CDR3, the DNA is TGTGCCAGCAGTGAATTGGACAGATACTATGGCTACACCTTC. It codes for CASSELDRYYGYTF.

This clone was seen only once. This CDR3 is CASSTGQGAAGANVLTF. CDR3 bases: TGTGCCAGCAGCACCGGACAGGGGGCTGCTGGGGCCAACGTCCTGACTTTC. The chain combines TRBV7-9 with TRBJ2-6; 11 nucleotides match TRBD1. The CDR3 is made up of 17 amino acids. Trimming took 5 bases from V and 2 from J; bases not matched to a gene: 5. The germline V gene has CDR1 SEHNR and CDR2 FQNEAQ (reference sequence).